Listed below are T cell receptor beta chains from one sample, sequenced in a study of T cell repertoires in cytomegalovirus infection. TCRdb re-called the reads through MiXCR, storing one row per CDR3 protein. The data contain nearly 450,000 distinct CDR3 sequences, around 32% of them singletons. Input material: PBMCs. These TCRs come from a human donor in good health (CMV status not recorded). Some clones in this sample may be carry-over from other donors' samples. Each CDR3 is given with its conserved first and last residue. Fields, in order: J gene, D gene, clone size, V gene, CDR3 protein, CDR3 DNA. A D gene is named only where the DNA matches it firmly. Some rows mark clone size as missing; the rest say once, few, many or name a class of expanded clone.

TRBJ2-1 | . | few | TRBV28 | CASSLLGAHLYNEQFF | TGTGCCAGCAGTTTATTGGGGGCGCATCTCTACAATGAGCAGTTCTTC
TRBJ1-2 | . | few | TRBV20-1 | CSARAAATPKNYGYTF | TGCAGTGCTAGAGCGGCGGCGACACCTAAGAATTATGGCTACACCTTC
TRBJ2-3 | TRBD1 | . | TRBV6-1 | CASSNQPGQERYSTDTQYF | TGTGCCAGCAGTAACCAACCGGGACAGGAACGATATAGCACAGATACGCAGTATTTT
TRBJ2-1 | . | many | TRBV12-3/TRBV12-4 | CASSYQGSPYNEQFF | TGTGCCAGCAGTTATCAGGGGAGTCCCTACAATGAGCAGTTCTTC
TRBJ1-3 | . | few | TRBV12-3/TRBV12-4 | CASSGAYTIYF | TGTGCCAGCTCCGGGGCATACACCATATATTTT
TRBJ2-4 | TRBD2 | many | TRBV6-5 | CASSPGLAGEVAKNIQYF | TGTGCCAGCAGCCCCGGACTAGCGGGGGAGGTAGCCAAAAACATTCAGTACTTC
TRBJ1-5 | . | few | TRBV27 | CASSLMAGNQPQHF | TGTGCCAGCAGTTTAATGGCAGGGAACCAGCCCCAGCATTTT
TRBJ2-1 | . | . | TRBV27 | CASSSTFYNEQFF | TGTGCCAGCAGTAGCACCTTCTACAATGAGCAGTTCTTC
TRBJ2-2 | . | few | TRBV12-3/TRBV12-4 | CASSFVGGLSGELFF | TGTGCCAGCAGTTTTGTCGGGGGGCTGTCCGGGGAGCTGTTTTTT
TRBJ1-1 | . | . | TRBV19 | CASSIDFMNTEAFF | TGTGCCAGTAGTATCGACTTCATGAACACTGAAGCTTTCTTT
TRBJ1-4 | . | . | TRBV19 | CASSIGTGREKLFF | TGTGCCAGTAGTATAGGCACAGGTCGCGAAAAACTGTTTTTT
TRBJ2-2 | TRBD1 | . | TRBV11-3 | CASSLRLWRQGSDGELFF | TGTGCCAGCAGCTTACGACTTTGGAGACAGGGTTCGGACGGGGAGCTGTTTTTT
TRBJ2-7 | . | . | TRBV7-9 | CASSYPDYEQYF | TGTGCCAGCAGCTACCCGGACTACGAGCAGTACTTC
TRBJ2-7 | . | . | TRBV3-1 | CASSDQRGLTEQYF | TGTGCCAGCAGCGATCAACGGGGACTGACCGAGCAGTACTTC
TRBJ1-5 | . | . | TRBV4-3 | CASSQDLTGFSQPQHF | TGCGCCAGCAGCCAAGATCTTACAGGTTTTAGCCAGCCCCAGCATTTT